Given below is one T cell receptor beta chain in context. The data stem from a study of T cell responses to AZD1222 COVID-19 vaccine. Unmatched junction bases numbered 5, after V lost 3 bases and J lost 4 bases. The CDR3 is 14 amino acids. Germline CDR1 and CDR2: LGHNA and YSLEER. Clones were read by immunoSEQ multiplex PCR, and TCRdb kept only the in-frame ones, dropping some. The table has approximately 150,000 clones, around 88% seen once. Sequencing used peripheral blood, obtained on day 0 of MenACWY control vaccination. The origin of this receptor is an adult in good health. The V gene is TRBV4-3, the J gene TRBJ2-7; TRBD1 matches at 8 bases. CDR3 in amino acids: CASSHRTGTYEQYF. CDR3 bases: TGCGCCAGCAGCCACCGGACAGGGACGTACGAGCAGTACTTC.